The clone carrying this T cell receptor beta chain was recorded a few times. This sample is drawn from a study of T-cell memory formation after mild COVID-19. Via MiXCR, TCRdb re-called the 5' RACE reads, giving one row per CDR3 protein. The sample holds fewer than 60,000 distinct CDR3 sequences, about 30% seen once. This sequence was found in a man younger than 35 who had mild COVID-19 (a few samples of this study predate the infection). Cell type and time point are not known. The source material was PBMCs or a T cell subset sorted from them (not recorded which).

CDR3 DNA sequence: TGTGCCAGCAGCCAAGATGGGGACAGAAACATTCAGTACTTC. Its protein product is CASSQDGDRNIQYF. The V call is TRBV4-2, the J call TRBJ2-4; 7 positions match TRBD1. CDR1 is LGHNA and CDR2 is YNFKEQ in the germline V gene. V was pared by 0 bases and J by 6 bases, with 2 bases of the junction left unmatched. The length of the CDR3 is 14 residues.